The following is a T cell receptor beta chain sequence with its context. This entry belongs to a study of blood T cell repertoires in COVID-19. Study-wide context: The cDNA or gDNA used as material had been derived from T cells, B-cell-depleted T cells, or PBMCs.

The CDR3 has 13 amino acids. Germline V gene lookup returns CDR1 SEHNR and CDR2 FQNEAQ (reference sequence). V was pared by 1 base and J by 4 bases, with 8 bases between. Per the study methods: Amplification of reference gene primers was used by the study to estimate nucleated cell counts. Sequencing used immunoSEQ multiplex PCR; TCRdb keeps in-frame clones, though not all of them. V and J calls and clone size are those listed in that table; D and trimming were worked out from the DNA. The table lists around 250,000 clones, about 87% of them singletons, with 1.5% to 2% in the top ten. Recovered Cohort 3 donors showed two negative PCRs, clearance, or symptom resolution.

This sequence joins TRBV7-9 and TRBJ2-7, with unresolved D. The TCR originated in a woman between 50 and 59 years old who had recovered from COVID-19. The sequencing sample was made of PBMCs or T cells enriched from blood (not recorded which). The CDR3 region is CASSLDGHYEQYF. CDR3 sequence (DNA): TGTGCCAGCAGCTTAGACGGTCATTACGAGCAGTACTTC.